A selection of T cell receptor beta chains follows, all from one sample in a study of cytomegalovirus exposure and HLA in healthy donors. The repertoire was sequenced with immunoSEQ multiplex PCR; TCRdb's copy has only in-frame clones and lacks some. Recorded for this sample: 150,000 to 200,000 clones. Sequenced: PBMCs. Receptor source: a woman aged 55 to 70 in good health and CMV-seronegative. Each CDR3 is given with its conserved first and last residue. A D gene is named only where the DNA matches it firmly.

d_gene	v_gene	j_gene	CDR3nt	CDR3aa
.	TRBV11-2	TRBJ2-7	TGTGCCAGCAGTTTAAACTACGAGCAGTACTTC	CASSLNYEQYF
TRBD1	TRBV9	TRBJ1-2	TGTGCCAGCAGCGTAGGATGGGACAGGGGCGACTATGGCTACACCTTC	CASSVGWDRGDYGYTF
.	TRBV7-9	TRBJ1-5	TGTGCCAGCAGCTCCACCGCCAATCAGGGCGGTAGGGATCAGCCCCAGCATTTT	CASSSTANQGGRDQPQHF
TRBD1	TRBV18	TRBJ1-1	TGTGCCAGCTCACCAGGACAGGGGGGGAACACTGAAGCTTTCTTT	CASSPGQGGNTEAFF
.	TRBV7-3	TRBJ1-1	TGTGCCAGCAGCCCAAAGGCGGATTTCGGGAACACTGAAGCTTTCTTT	CASSPKADFGNTEAFF
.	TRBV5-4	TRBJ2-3	TGTGCCAGCAGCCCGGCGGGGGATACGCAGTATTTT	CASSPAGDTQYF
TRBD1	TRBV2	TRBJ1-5	TGTGCCAGCAGCCCGGACAGGGGAAGCAATCAGCCCCAGCATTTT	CASSPDRGSNQPQHF
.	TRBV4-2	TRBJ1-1	TGTGCCAGCAGGCGGAGGGAAGGGAACACTGAAGCTTTCTTT	CASRRREGNTEAFF
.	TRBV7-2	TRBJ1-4	TGTGCCAGCCGGAGGGGTGGTGAAAAACTGTTTTTT	CASRRGGEKLFF
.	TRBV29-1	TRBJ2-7	TGCAGCGTCGTAACAGGGATAGAGCAGTACTTC	CSVVTGIEQYF
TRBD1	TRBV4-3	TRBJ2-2	TGCGCCAGCAGCCAAGATCTACGGGGACAGCTCAACACCGGGGAGCTGTTTTTT	CASSQDLRGQLNTGELFF
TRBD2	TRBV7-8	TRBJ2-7	TGTGCCAGCAGAGGACTAGCGGAAGGCTACGAGCAGTACTTC	CASRGLAEGYEQYF
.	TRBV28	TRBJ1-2	TGTGCCAGCACCCGAAGAGGGCTCTATGGCTACACCTTC	CASTRRGLYGYTF
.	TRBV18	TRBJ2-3	TGTGCCAGCTCACCTATAGAGGGCACAGATACGCAGTATTTT	CASSPIEGTDTQYF
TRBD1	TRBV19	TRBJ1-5	TGTGCCAGTAGTTTCCAAGACAGGGGCGATCAGCCCCAGCATTTT	CASSFQDRGDQPQHF
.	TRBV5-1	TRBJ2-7	TGCGCCAGCAGCTTCTCTGGACTGATTGCGACCTACGAGCAGTACTTC	CASSFSGLIATYEQYF
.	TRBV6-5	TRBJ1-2	TGTGCCAGCAGTCCCTTTGGGGAGAGGGCTGGCTACACCTTC	CASSPFGERAGYTF
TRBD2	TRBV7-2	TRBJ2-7	TGTGCCAGCAGCTTAGGCGGGGGGGCGTACGAGCAGTACTTC	CASSLGGGAYEQYF
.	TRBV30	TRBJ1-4	TGTGCCTCGTCGGGGGGTAATGAAAAACTGTTTTTT	CASSGGNEKLFF
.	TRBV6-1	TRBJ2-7	TGTGCCAGCAGTGAAAGACTATACGAGCAGTACTTC	CASSERLYEQYF
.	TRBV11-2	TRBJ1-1	TGTGCCAGCAGCTTAGATCCGGACACTGAAGCTTTCTTT	CASSLDPDTEAFF
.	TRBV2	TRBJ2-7	TGTGCCAGCAGTGACGAGGTCTCCTACGAGCAGTACTTC	CASSDEVSYEQYF
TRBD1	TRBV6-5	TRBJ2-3	TGTGCCAGCACCTCTCCAGGGGGCGTAGATACGCAGTATTTT	CASTSPGGVDTQYF
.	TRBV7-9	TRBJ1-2	TGTGCCAGCAGCCACGACACTAACTATGGCTACACCTTC	CASSHDTNYGYTF
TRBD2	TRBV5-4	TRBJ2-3	TGTGCCAGCAGCTTGTGGCTAGCGGGAGCGGATGATACGCAGTATTTT	CASSLWLAGADDTQYF
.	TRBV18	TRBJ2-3	TGTGCCAGCTCACCACAGGACACCAGCACAGATACGCAGTATTTT	CASSPQDTSTDTQYF
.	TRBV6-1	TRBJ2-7	TGTGCCAGCATGCCCCTCCAAGGGGCCTACGAGCAGTACTTC	CASMPLQGAYEQYF
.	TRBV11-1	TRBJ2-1	TGTGCCAGCAGCTTTTCCGCGGGTTTGGAGTCCTACAATGAGCAGTTCTTC	CASSFSAGLESYNEQFF